The clone carrying this TCR beta chain appeared a single time. What it binds is not known. Germline-derived CDR1 and CDR2 are SGHVS and FQNEAQ. Trimming removed 6 bases at V and 0 bases at J, with 5 bases between. This CDR3 is built from 12 residues. This sample stems from a study of OX40 agonist ivuxolimab in advanced cancers. Study-level background: The patients' treatment was ivuxolimab, an agonistic anti-OX40 (CD134) antibody. Overall study results and limits: Dosing at 0.1 to 3.0 mg/kg was accompanied by clonal expansion of CD4+ and CD8+ blood T cells by week 6. Expanded clones were, on average, more numerous among CD8+ T cells than CD4+.

The table came from immunoSEQ multiplex PCR; TCRdb's copy has only in-frame clones and leaves some out. Of roughly 120,000 clones listed, about 90% are singletons. Samples were taken at baseline and on day 1 of cycles 4 and 7. Here the sequenced sample was CD4+ or CD8+ T cells sorted from blood, taken in a trial of the OX40 agonist ivuxolimab. This sequence originates from an adult with an advanced solid tumor such as melanoma, head and neck, liver or kidney cancer. This sequence joins TRBV7-8 and TRBJ1-1; D unresolved. The CDR3 sequence is CASSRVNTEAFF. The CDR3 DNA sequence: TGTGCCAGCAGTCGAGTGAACACTGAAGCTTTCTTT.